The clone carrying this TCR beta chain came up a few times. These data are taken from a study of blood T cells in healthy people across ages. V lost 7 bases and J 5 bases, leaving 12 bases between the germline ends. The CDR3 totals 14 residues. Through a sample-barcoded 5' primer and a J-beta primer mix, a second PCR was run for roughly 7 to 11 cycles. MiXCR was run by TCRdb on the 5' RACE reads, yielding one entry per CDR3 protein. The sample contains 850,000 to 1,300,000 distinct CDR3 sequences, 45% of which appear only once. The chain combines TRBV12-3 or TRBV12-4 with TRBJ1-6; unclear D gene. The sample consisted of blood. The TCR was taken from a woman aged 55-70 years in good health. The CDR3 DNA is TGTGCCAGCACCTTCTCGGCTGATAATTCACCCCTCCACTTT. Amino acid sequence: CASTFSADNSPLHF.